Presented here are 21 T cell receptor beta chains from one specimen sequenced in a study of cytomegalovirus exposure and HLA in healthy donors. PCR amplification relied on 60 Vbeta primers (plus 13 Jbeta primers). The repertoire was sequenced with immunoSEQ multiplex PCR; TCRdb's copy has only in-frame clones and lacks some. The data include approximately 110,000 clones; the top ten clones carry roughly 0.94%. Input material: PBMCs. The receptors derive from a man aged 18 to 35 in good health and CMV-seronegative.

The chain has TRBV28 and TRBJ1-3, with TRBD1 matching over 11 bases. This CDR3 has 16 residues. In germline, CDR1 is MDHEN, CDR2 SYDVKM. Trimming took 4 bases from V and 2 from J; bases not matched to a gene: 4. CDR3 DNA: TGTGCCAGCAGTTGGGACAGGGGGGGGGCTGGAAACACCATATATTTT. This gives the protein CASSWDRGGAGNTIYF. The variable domain in full, with the rest retrieved from reference TRBV28 and TRBJ1-3, is DVKVTQSSRYLVKRTGEKVFLECVQDMDHENMFWYRQDPGLGLRLIYFSYDVKMKEKGDIPEGYSVSREKKERFSLILESASTNQTSMYLCASSWDRGGAGNTIYFGEGSWLTVV.

This chain links TRBV18 with TRBJ1-2, with a possible D match to TRBD1 (6 bases). Germline-derived CDR1 and CDR2 are KGHSH and LQKENI. The CDR3 totals 16 residues. The germline V and J ends were trimmed by 2 bases and 3 bases, with 16 bases remaining between them. The CDR3 loop reads CASSPSAGALDYGYTF. The DNA for the CDR3 is TGTGCCAGCTCACCATCGGCGGGGGCATTGGACTATGGCTACACCTTC.

The chain employs TRBV9 and TRBJ2-5; TRBD2 matches 7 bases. With 3 bases clipped from V and 5 bases from J, the junction kept 16 bases outside the gene matches. Germline CDR1 and CDR2: SGDLS and YYNGEE. This CDR3 comprises 17 residues. The chain's CDR3 is CASSAASGTTFRETQYF. The DNA for the CDR3 is TGTGCCAGCAGCGCCGCTTCCGGGACTACTTTCAGGGAGACCCAGTACTTC.

The chain joins TRBV28 to TRBJ2-1; 10 bases align to TRBD2. After removal of 8 bases from V and 12 bases from J, the junction contained 13 bases not matched to a gene. Germline CDR1 and CDR2: MDHEN and SYDVKM. The CDR3 loop spans 14 amino acids. The CDR3 loop is CASGSTSGEPWQFF. The CDR3 DNA sequence: TGTGCCAGCGGATCCACTAGCGGGGAACCTTGGCAGTTCTTC. Drawing the rest from reference TRBV28 and TRBJ2-1, the complete variable domain is DVKVTQSSRYLVKRTGEKVFLECVQDMDHENMFWYRQDPGLGLRLIYFSYDVKMKEKGDIPEGYSVSREKKERFSLILESASTNQTSMYLCASGSTSGEPWQFFGPGTRLTVL.

The chain links TRBV18 to TRBJ1-5, with 9 bases lining up with TRBD1. V dropped 6 bases and J dropped 2; count of bases not matched to a gene: 2. Germline V gene data show CDR1 as KGHSH and CDR2 as LQKENI. This CDR3 contains 14 residues. CDR3 in amino acids: CASSDRGGNQPQHF. For the CDR3, the DNA is TGTGCCAGCTCCGACAGGGGGGGCAATCAGCCCCAGCATTTT.

In the case of this clone: The same CDR3 is also encoded by other DNA sequences in this sample. The chain has TRBV30 and TRBJ1-1, with D tentatively TRBD1 (5 bases). The germline V and J ends were trimmed by 1 base and 2 bases, with 11 bases remaining between them. The germline V gene has CDR1 GTSNPN and CDR2 SVGIG (reference sequence). CDR3 length: 14 amino acids. The CDR3 coding sequence is TGTGCCTGGAGTGCCGGGGGTTATAACACTGAAGCTTTCTTT. Translation gives CAWSAGGYNTEAFF.

The genes are TRBV5-4 and TRBJ1-2; TRBD1 matches 10 bases. V shed 3 bases, J shed 1 base, and the junction held 6 bases outside the gene matches. Looked up from germline, CDR1 is SGHNT and CDR2 is YYREEE (reference sequence). CDR3 length equals 16 residues. The CDR3, as DNA: TGTGCCAGCAGCTCCCGGGACAGGGGACTTAACTATGGCTACACCTTC. Translation: CASSSRDRGLNYGYTF.

The chain links TRBV30 to TRBJ1-1; D gene unclear. The germline V gene encodes CDR1 GTSNPN and CDR2 SVGIG (reference sequence). Trimming removed 1 base at V and 0 bases at J, with 6 bases between. CDR3 size: 13 residues. The DNA for the CDR3 is TGTGCCTGGAGTGGGCGGATGAACACTGAAGCTTTCTTT. This sequence encodes CAWSGRMNTEAFF.

The rearrangement uses TRBV30 and TRBJ2-1; TRBD1 might be the D (6 bases). Deletions cut 0 bases from V and 0 bases from J, with 9 bases between. This CDR3 region has 15 residues. The V gene's germline CDR1 is GTSNPN and CDR2 SVGIG (reference sequence). The CDR3 DNA follows: TGTGCCTGGAGTGTAGGGACATCCTCCTACAATGAGCAGTTCTTC. Translating gives CAWSVGTSSYNEQFF.

This rearrangement joins TRBV7-8 to TRBJ1-1; 7 nucleotides agree with TRBD1. The CDR3 totals 16 residues. Unmatched junction bases numbered 6, after V lost 1 base and J lost 1 base. Germline V lookup: CDR1 SGHVS, CDR2 FQNEAQ. In nucleotides, the CDR3 is TGTGCCAGCAGCTTAGTTGGGGACAGCCGGAACACTGAAGCTTTCTTT. This translates into CASSLVGDSRNTEAFF.

V usage is TRBV2 and J usage is TRBJ2-7; the D gene is possibly TRBD2 (6 bases). Trimming removed 5 bases at V and 6 bases at J, with 14 bases between. The CDR3 runs 13 residues. CDR1 is SNHLY and CDR2 is FYNNEI in the germline V gene. In DNA, the CDR3 is TGTGCCAGCAGTCCCCCGGGTAGCGGCGAGCAGTACTTC. The encoded protein is CASSPPGSGEQYF.

The chain has TRBV6-1 and TRBJ2-6, with D hard to call. The CDR3 is made up of 14 amino acids. From germline, CDR1 is MNHNS and CDR2 SASEGT. The V and J ends lost 7 bases and 0 bases respectively, with 7 bases between them. The CDR3, as DNA: TGTGCCAGCACGAGGCGCTCTGGGGCCAACGTCCTGACTTTC. It yields the protein CASTRRSGANVLTF.

J is TRBJ1-5 and V is TRBV4-1; D gene unclear. Trimming cost V 5 bases and J 0 bases, with 8 bases left between them. The CDR3 covers 14 residues. CDR1 is MGHRA, CDR2 YSYEKL, per germline. The CDR3: CASSALDSNQPQHF. The DNA for the CDR3 is TGCGCCAGCAGCGCACTCGATAGCAATCAGCCCCAGCATTTT.

V usage is TRBV7-9 and J usage is TRBJ1-1; possibly TRBD1 for D (6 bases). Germline-derived CDR1 and CDR2 are SEHNR and FQNEAQ (reference sequence). This CDR3 comprises 13 residues. Trimming cost V 1 base and J 6 bases, with 9 bases left between them. This CDR3 is CASSLVGGAEAFF. Here the CDR3 DNA reads TGTGCCAGCAGCTTAGTTGGGGGCGCTGAAGCTTTCTTT. Combining the CDR3 with reference TRBV7-9 and TRBJ1-1 gives the whole variable domain DTGVSQNPRHKITKRGQNVTFRCDPISEHNRLYWYRQTLGQGPEFLTYFQNEAQLEKSRLLSDRFSAERPKGSFSTLEIQRTEQGDSAMYLCASSLVGGAEAFFGQGTRLTVV.

The rearrangement joins TRBV29-1 to TRBJ2-2; D possibly corresponds to TRBD2 (6 bases). V was clipped by 2 bases and J by 9 bases, with 16 bases between them. This CDR3 contains 14 residues. Germline V gene lookup returns CDR1 SQVTM and CDR2 ANQGSEA. This CDR3 is CSVEPPGRGRELFF. The DNA for the CDR3 is TGCAGCGTTGAACCACCCGGGCGGGGACGGGAGCTGTTTTTT.

The CDR3 DNA reads as TGTGCCTGGGACCGACAGGGAGAATATCAGCCCCAGCATTTT. This codes for CAWDRQGEYQPQHF. This chain connects TRBV30 to TRBJ1-5; 7 nucleotides agree with TRBD1. Germline-derived CDR1 and CDR2 are GTSNPN and SVGIG (reference sequence). The CDR3 runs 14 residues. Trimming removed 5 bases from V and 5 bases from J; junction bases left unmatched: 9.

The chain links TRBV5-1 to TRBJ1-1, with unresolved D. Germline V CDR1 and CDR2: SGHRS, YFSETQ. V gave up 1 base and J gave up 0 bases, with 7 bases separating them. CDR3 length: 14 amino acids. The CDR3 loop is CASSLNGMNTEAFF. CDR3 bases: TGCGCCAGCAGCTTGAACGGGATGAACACTGAAGCTTTCTTT.

This chain connects TRBV28 to TRBJ2-1; 9 bases are shared with TRBD1. Germline V gene sequence: CDR1 MDHEN, CDR2 SYDVKM. This CDR3 comprises 15 residues. The V and J ends lost 5 bases and 2 bases, in that order; junction bases with no gene match: 4. The CDR3 reads CASSPGQGPYNEQFF. The CDR3 DNA follows: TGTGCCAGCAGTCCGGGACAGGGCCCCTACAATGAGCAGTTCTTC.

The genes are TRBV4-1 and TRBJ2-2; 8 nucleotides agree with TRBD1. Germline V lookup: CDR1 MGHRA, CDR2 YSYEKL. The junction had 7 bases not matched to a gene; V was cut back by 3 bases and J by 4 bases. The CDR3 extends over 16 amino acids. The CDR3 bases are TGCGCCAGCAGCCATGGCAGGGGGCCCAGCACCGGGGAGCTGTTTTTT. This gives the protein CASSHGRGPSTGELFF.

This rearrangement joins TRBV9 to TRBJ1-2; TRBD1 might be the D (6 bases). Germline V lookup: CDR1 SGDLS, CDR2 YYNGEE. With 0 bases removed from V and 3 bases from J, the gap between germline ends came to 12 bases. The CDR3 has 15 amino acids. The CDR3 is CASSVDDRSDYGYTF. In nucleotides, the CDR3 is TGTGCCAGCAGCGTAGATGACAGGTCGGACTATGGCTACACCTTC.

This chain joins TRBV9 and TRBJ1-6, with unresolved D. Looked up from germline, CDR1 is SGDLS and CDR2 is YYNGEE. There are 18 residues in the CDR3. The V gene lost 0 bases and the J gene lost 5 bases, with 18 bases spanning the gap. CDR3 residues: CASSVGGLIYPNNSPLHF. CDR3 nucleotides: TGTGCCAGCAGCGTAGGTGGTTTGATCTACCCCAATAATTCACCCCTCCACTTT.